A selection of T cell receptor beta chains follows, all from one sample in a study of CD8 T cells in Susac syndrome. TCRdb fed the immunoSEQ multiplex PCR reads into MiXCR, producing one record per CDR3 protein. The sample yields 100,000 to 150,000 distinct CDR3 sequences, around 94% seen once. Material for sequencing was CD4+ T cells from PBMCs. The receptors shown here come from a human donor with multiple sclerosis. The CDR3 runs from the conserved cysteine through the conserved F or W. A D gene is named only where the DNA matches it firmly. A row's size may be missing; if present it is once, few, many or a size class.

j_call	d_call	cdr3_length	clone_size	v_call	cdr3_nt	cdr3_aa
TRBJ2-1	TRBD2	18	-	TRBV5-1	TGCGCCAGCAGCTCCTCAGCGGGCGGGAGGGCCGTTCACAATGAGCAGTTCTTC	CASSSSAGGRAVHNEQFF
TRBJ2-1	-	15	-	TRBV20-1	TGCAGTGCTAGCCCGTTTGGGGGTCCTTACAATGAGCAGTTCTTC	CSASPFGGPYNEQFF
TRBJ2-7	-	14	-	TRBV5-1	TGCGCCAGCAGCTCAGACGGCAGGCAGTACGAGCAGTACTTC	CASSSDGRQYEQYF
TRBJ2-3	-	14	-	TRBV20-1	TGCAGTGCTAGCCCTCTCGCGGGTACAGATACGCAGTATTTT	CSASPLAGTDTQYF
TRBJ1-1	TRBD1	14	-	TRBV19	TGTGCCAGTACCTTCCAGGGGGTTAACACTGAAGCTTTCTTT	CASTFQGVNTEAFF
TRBJ2-2	-	13	-	TRBV12-3/TRBV12-4	TGTGCCAGCAGCTTAAGAAAACCCGGGGAGCTGTTTTTT	CASSLRKPGELFF
TRBJ2-3	-	12	-	TRBV19	TGTGCCAGTAGTATCCCCACAGATACGCAGTATTTT	CASSIPTDTQYF
TRBJ2-7	TRBD1	18	-	TRBV5-1	TGCGCCAGCAGCTTGTCCCCGATCCATACAGGGGACTCCTACGAGCAGTACTTC	CASSLSPIHTGDSYEQYF
TRBJ2-7	-	13	-	TRBV3-1	TGTGCCAGCAGCTTGATCCTAGGGCGGGTGAAGTACTTC	CASSLILGRVKYF
TRBJ2-5	-	13	few	TRBV11-2	TGTGCCAGCAGCTTAGTATCGCAAGAGACCCAGTACTTC	CASSLVSQETQYF
TRBJ1-2	-	13	-	TRBV7-2	TGTGCCAGCAGCTTAGGTTCAGGGGTTGGCTACACCTTC	CASSLGSGVGYTF
TRBJ1-2	TRBD1	13	-	TRBV6-1	TGTGCCAGCGCAGCCGGGACAGAGTATGGCTACACCTTC	CASAAGTEYGYTF
TRBJ2-1	-	15	-	TRBV5-4	TGTGCCAGCAGCTCCCGGACCGGAGGAAACAATGAGCAGTTCTTC	CASSSRTGGNNEQFF
TRBJ2-3	-	16	-	TRBV28	TGTGCCAGCAGTTTTCGACGAGCACGCGGCACAGATACGCAGTATTTT	CASSFRRARGTDTQYF
TRBJ1-1	TRBD1	13	-	TRBV2	TGTGCCAGCAAGGGACAGTGGAACACTGAAGCTTTCTTT	CASKGQWNTEAFF
TRBJ2-7	-	15	-	TRBV5-1	TGCGCCAGCAGCTTAACGGGAAGCAGGTCCTACGAGCAGTACTTC	CASSLTGSRSYEQYF
TRBJ2-5	TRBD2	19	-	TRBV12-3/TRBV12-4	TGTGCCAGCAGTCTATACTTACCCCTCGGGCGGGGGATGGGGGAGACCCAGTACTTC	CASSLYLPLGRGMGETQYF
TRBJ2-7	-	11	-	TRBV5-1	TGCGCCAGCAGCGACAGCTTCGAGCAGTACTTC	CASSDSFEQYF
TRBJ1-2	-	13	-	TRBV5-1	TGCGCCAGCAGCAGGGACGCGAACTATGGCTACACCTTC	CASSRDANYGYTF
TRBJ2-5	TRBD1	12	few	TRBV29-1	TGCAGCGCTCGACAGGGAGAAGAGACCCAGTACTTC	CSARQGEETQYF
TRBJ1-4	TRBD1	13	-	TRBV19	TGTGCCAGTAGTGACCGGACAGGGGAAAAACTGTTTTTT	CASSDRTGEKLFF
TRBJ2-6	-	17	-	TRBV7-2	TGTGCCAGCAGCTTAGCAGGGACCAGCTCTGGGGCCAACGTCCTGACTTTC	CASSLAGTSSGANVLTF
TRBJ1-1	-	15	-	TRBV2	TGTGCCAGCAGTGACCCGACAGGAATCGGGGCTGAAGCTTTCTTT	CASSDPTGIGAEAFF
TRBJ2-6	TRBD1	18	once	TRBV18	TGTGCCAGCTCACCACTGCCGGGACAGTTCTCTGGGGCCAACGTCCTGACTTTC	CASSPLPGQFSGANVLTF
TRBJ2-5	-	12	-	TRBV3-1	TGTGCCAGCAGCCAAGGCCGGGAGACCCAGTACTTC	CASSQGRETQYF
TRBJ1-5	-	13	-	TRBV18	TGTGCCAGCTCACCAGGTGAAAGACAGCCCCAGCATTTT	CASSPGERQPQHF
TRBJ2-5	-	13	-	TRBV6-1	TGTGCCAGCAGTGGCGGCCTGGCGGGGACCCAGTACTTC	CASSGGLAGTQYF
TRBJ2-3	-	13	-	TRBV7-8	TGTGCCAGCACCCATGGGGGTACAGATACGCAGTATTTT	CASTHGGTDTQYF
TRBJ2-5	-	16	-	TRBV7-2	TGTGCCAGCAGCCCCGCACACTGGCAGGGTGAAGAGACCCAGTACTTC	CASSPAHWQGEETQYF
TRBJ1-6	TRBD1	14	-	TRBV12-3/TRBV12-4	TGTGCCAGCAAATTACAGGGGGTTAATTCACCCCTCCACTTT	CASKLQGVNSPLHF
TRBJ2-3	-	14	-	TRBV6-6	TGTGCCAGCAGTTACGGGGACTCCACAGATACGCAGTATTTT	CASSYGDSTDTQYF
TRBJ1-1	-	13	-	TRBV30	TGTGCCTGGAGTTCCAGGGGGAACACTGAAGCTTTCTTT	CAWSSRGNTEAFF
TRBJ2-5	-	14	-	TRBV2	TGTGCCAGCAGTGCAGAGGTGGTCTTCGAGACCCAGTACTTC	CASSAEVVFETQYF
TRBJ1-2	TRBD1	14	few	TRBV7-9	TGTGCCAGCAGCCTAGGCGACAGGGGCTATGGCTACACCTTC	CASSLGDRGYGYTF
TRBJ2-7	-	13	-	TRBV28	TGTGCCAGCAGCGCAAGGGTGGGGTCCGAGCAGTACTTC	CASSARVGSEQYF
TRBJ2-7	TRBD2	19	-	TRBV5-1	TGCGCCAGCAGCTTCTACCCGGGACTAGCGGGAGGGGAGGGCTACGAGCAGTACTTC	CASSFYPGLAGGEGYEQYF
TRBJ2-1	-	12	few	TRBV7-2	TGTGCCAGCAGCTTAGGCTACAATGAGCAGTTCTTC	CASSLGYNEQFF
TRBJ2-7	TRBD2	16	once	TRBV6-5	TGTGCCAGCAGTTACCGGACTAGCGGGCCTTCCTACGAGCAGTACTTC	CASSYRTSGPSYEQYF
TRBJ2-3	-	13	-	TRBV5-1	TGCGCCAGCAGCTCACCAGGGGCAGATACGCAGTATTTT	CASSSPGADTQYF
TRBJ2-6	-	15	-	TRBV2	TGTGCCAGCAGTGACTGGGCTTCTGGGGCCAACGTCCTGACTTTC	CASSDWASGANVLTF
TRBJ2-1	-	15	-	TRBV5-6	TGTGCCAGCAGCCATCTAGTATATCGCCCCAATGAGCAGTTCTTC	CASSHLVYRPNEQFF
TRBJ2-7	TRBD1	13	-	TRBV29-1	TGCAGCGTTGAGGGACAGGGGGCCGTCGAGCAGTACTTC	CSVEGQGAVEQYF
TRBJ2-7	-	14	few	TRBV7-2	TGTGCCAGCAGCTCTATCCAGGGCCTATACGAGCAGTACTTC	CASSSIQGLYEQYF
TRBJ2-3	TRBD2	14	-	TRBV30	TGTGCCTGGGGAGCGGGAGGGCCCCCAGATACGCAGTATTTT	CAWGAGGPPDTQYF
TRBJ2-2	-	13	-	TRBV6-2/TRBV6-3	TGTGCCAGCAGTTCCTTGTTAACCGGGGAGCTGTTTTTT	CASSSLLTGELFF
TRBJ2-2	-	17	-	TRBV6-1	TGTGCCAGCAGTCCTAACCTTCGACAGCCTAACACCGGGGAGCTGTTTTTT	CASSPNLRQPNTGELFF
TRBJ2-5	TRBD2	14	few	TRBV3-1	TGTGCCAGCAGCCTAGCGGGAGACCAAGAGACCCAGTACTTC	CASSLAGDQETQYF
TRBJ2-7	-	16	-	TRBV6-2/TRBV6-3	TGTGCCAGCAGTTTTCCTTCCTCGGCGGGCCGCTACGAGCAGTACTTC	CASSFPSSAGRYEQYF
TRBJ2-3	-	18	-	TRBV7-9	TGTGCCAGCAGCCTGAGGACCTTGGCGGGGGCACGTACAGATACGCAGTATTTT	CASSLRTLAGARTDTQYF
TRBJ1-1	TRBD1	16	-	TRBV3-1	TGTGCCAGCAGCCAATGGAGGGGGCCTGGGAACACTGAAGCTTTCTTT	CASSQWRGPGNTEAFF
TRBJ2-7	-	12	once	TRBV2	TGTGCCAGCAGGACAGGACCGGGGGAGCAGTACTTC	CASRTGPGEQYF
TRBJ2-3	-	15	-	TRBV5-4	TGTGCCATCACACCCGGGGAGACCTTCACAGATACGCAGTATTTT	CAITPGETFTDTQYF
TRBJ2-5	-	15	-	TRBV4-3	TGCGCCAGCAGCCAGAATGTCGGGGTCCAAGAGACCCAGTACTTC	CASSQNVGVQETQYF
TRBJ2-1	-	15	-	TRBV11-2	TGTGCCAGCAGCCTCCTGGGGGGAGAGGTCAATGAGCAGTTCTTC	CASSLLGGEVNEQFF
TRBJ2-7	TRBD2	15	-	TRBV6-5	TGTGCCAGCAGTTACAGCCTAGCGGGAACCTACGAGCAGTACTTC	CASSYSLAGTYEQYF
TRBJ1-4	-	19	-	TRBV4-3	TGCGCCAGCAGCCCCTCTTCTCTGGTTGCTCTTGCAACTAATGAAAAACTGTTTTTT	CASSPSSLVALATNEKLFF
TRBJ2-5	TRBD2	14	-	TRBV10-3	TGTGCCATCAGTGTAACGGGAGGCCAAGAGACCCAGTACTTC	CAISVTGGQETQYF
TRBJ2-3	-	12	few	TRBV3-1	TGTGCCAGCAGCCCATCCTTGGATACGCAGTATTTT	CASSPSLDTQYF
TRBJ2-7	-	12	-	TRBV9	TGTGCCAGCAGCGGACTTTCCTACGAGCAGTACTTC	CASSGLSYEQYF